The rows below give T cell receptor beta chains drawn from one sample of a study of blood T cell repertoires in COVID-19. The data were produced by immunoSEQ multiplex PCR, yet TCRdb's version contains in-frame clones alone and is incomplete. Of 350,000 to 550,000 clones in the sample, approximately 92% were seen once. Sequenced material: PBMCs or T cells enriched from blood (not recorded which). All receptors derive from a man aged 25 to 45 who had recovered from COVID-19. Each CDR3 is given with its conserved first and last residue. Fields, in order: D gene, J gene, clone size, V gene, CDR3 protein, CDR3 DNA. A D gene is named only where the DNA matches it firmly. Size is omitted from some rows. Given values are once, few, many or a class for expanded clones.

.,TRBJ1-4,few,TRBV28,CASRSFLNEKLFF,TGTGCCAGCCGGAGCTTCCTGAATGAAAAACTGTTTTTT
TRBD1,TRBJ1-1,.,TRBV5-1,CASNLGTGRPTEAFF,TGCGCCAGCAACCTGGGGACAGGGCGTCCCACTGAAGCTTTCTTT
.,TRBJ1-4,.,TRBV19,CASTQGSAGGGLFF,TGTGCCAGTACCCAGGGCAGTGCCGGGGGAGGACTGTTTTTT
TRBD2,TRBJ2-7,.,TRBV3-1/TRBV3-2,CASKGSGSFYEQYF,TGTGCCAGCAAAGGTAGCGGGAGTTTCTACGAGCAGTACTTC
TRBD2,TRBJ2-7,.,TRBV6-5,CASSLTSGDEQYF,TGTGCCAGCAGCCTAACTAGCGGGGACGAGCAGTACTTC
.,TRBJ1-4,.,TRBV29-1,CSAMTEVNEKLFF,TGCAGCGCCATGACAGAGGTTAATGAAAAACTGTTTTTT
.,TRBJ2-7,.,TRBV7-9,CASSTLRVGEQYF,TGTGCCAGCAGCACCCTCAGGGTAGGCGAGCAGTACTTC
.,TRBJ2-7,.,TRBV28,CASSWDLYEQYF,TGTGCCAGCAGCTGGGACTTGTACGAGCAGTACTTC
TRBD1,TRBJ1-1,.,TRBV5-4,CASSPGQGYTEAFF,TGTGCCAGCAGCCCCGGACAGGGGTACACTGAAGCTTTCTTT
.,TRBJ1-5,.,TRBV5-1,CASSLVGGSQPQHF,TGCGCCAGCAGCTTGGTAGGAGGGTCTCAGCCCCAGCATTTT
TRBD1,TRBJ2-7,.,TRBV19,CASSLGTGAYEQYF,TGTGCCAGTTCTCTGGGGACAGGTGCGTACGAGCAGTACTTC
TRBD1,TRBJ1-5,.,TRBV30,CAWSRDRGGQPQHF,TGTGCCTGGAGTAGGGACAGGGGCGGTCAGCCCCAGCATTTT
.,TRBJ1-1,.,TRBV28,CASSLVAGDTEAFF,TGTGCCAGCAGTTTAGTAGCAGGGGACACTGAAGCTTTCTTT
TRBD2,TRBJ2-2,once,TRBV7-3,CASSLKRSASGESPTGELFF,TGTGCCAGCAGCTTAAAAAGGTCGGCTAGCGGGGAGAGTCCCACCGGGGAGCTGTTTTTT
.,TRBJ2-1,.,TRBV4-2,CASSYAGLGNRAEQFF,TGTGCCAGCAGCTACGCGGGACTTGGAAACCGGGCTGAGCAGTTCTTC
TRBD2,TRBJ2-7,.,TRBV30,CAWSVGLAGASQYF,TGTGCCTGGAGTGTAGGACTAGCGGGAGCCTCGCAGTACTTC
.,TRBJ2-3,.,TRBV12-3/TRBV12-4,CASSLGGRGQYF,TGTGCCAGCAGTTTAGGGGGCAGGGGGCAGTATTTT
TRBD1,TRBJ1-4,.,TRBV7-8,CASSLGLGGSEKLFF,TGTGCCAGCAGCTTAGGGTTAGGGGGCTCTGAAAAACTGTTTTTT
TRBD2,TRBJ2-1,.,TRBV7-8,CASSTAGVNEQFF,TGTGCCAGCAGCACAGCGGGAGTCAATGAGCAGTTCTTC
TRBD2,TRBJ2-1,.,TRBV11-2,CASSSGLADNEQFF,TGTGCCAGCAGCTCGGGACTAGCGGACAATGAGCAGTTCTTC
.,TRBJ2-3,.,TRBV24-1,CATSDSGSGSTDTQYF,TGTGCCACCAGTGATTCAGGGAGCGGGAGCACAGATACGCAGTATTTT
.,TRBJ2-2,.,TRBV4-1,CASSQLAMNTGELFF,TGCGCCAGCAGCCAACTCGCGATGAACACCGGGGAGCTGTTTTTT